The 8 T cell receptor beta chains below come from one sample, sequenced in a study of PD-1 blockade in classical Hodgkin lymphoma. Every patient was affected by relapse after autologous stem cell transplantation, while exposure to brentuximab vedotin was not uniform. Only in-frame clones appear in the TCRdb table, and some are missing; sequencing was by immunoSEQ multiplex PCR. The sample lists around 43,000 clones, about three quarters occurring once. Specimen: peripheral blood mononuclear cells (PBMCs), collected at baseline. The receptors stem from a human donor with classical Hodgkin lymphoma.

V is TRBV30 and J is TRBJ2-6; 11 nucleotides agree with TRBD1. Per germline, CDR1 GTSNPN and CDR2 SVGIG (reference sequence). V gave up 4 bases and J gave up 4 bases; unmatched junction bases: 18. This CDR3 region has 20 residues. The CDR3 coding sequence is TGTGCCTGGACCCGGACAGGGGGCGATCTTTTTAGAGCGGGGGCCAACGTCCTGACTTTC. Translation: CAWTRTGGDLFRAGANVLTF.

This chain uses TRBV7-8 with TRBJ2-1; no clear D. Germline lookup yields CDR1 SGHVS and CDR2 FQNEAQ. This CDR3 has 14 residues. V shed 4 bases and J shed 0 bases, with 7 bases lying between them. The CDR3 here is CASSSSVSYNEQFF. The CDR3 DNA is TGTGCCAGCAGCTCAAGCGTCTCCTACAATGAGCAGTTCTTC. The full variable domain, completed using reference TRBV7-8 and TRBJ2-1, is GAGVSQSPRYKVAKRGQDVALRCDPISGHVSLFWYQQALGQGPEFLTYFQNEAQLDKSGLPSDRFFAERPEGSVSTLKIQRTQQEDSAVYLCASSSSVSYNEQFFGPGTRLTVL.

This clone showed up just a few times. CDR3 amino acids: CASSQDPVDVYEQYF. CDR3 DNA: TGCGCCAGCAGCCAAGACCCCGTGGACGTCTACGAGCAGTACTTC. The chain uses TRBV4-1 and TRBJ2-7, with no clear D. This CDR3 is built from 15 residues. Germline V lookup: CDR1 MGHRA, CDR2 YSYEKL. V shed 0 bases and J shed 3 bases, with 12 bases lying between them.

V and J are TRBV4-2 and TRBJ2-7; 10 nucleotides match TRBD2. There are 15 residues in the CDR3. Per germline, CDR1 LGHNA and CDR2 YNFKEQ. Trimming took 3 bases from V and 2 from J; bases not matched to a gene: 4. The CDR3 sequence: CASSHPGTSAYEQYF. CDR3 coding DNA: TGTGCCAGCAGCCATCCTGGGACTAGCGCCTACGAGCAGTACTTC.

This clone is a singleton in its sample. The chain carries TRBV4-1 and TRBJ1-1; D gene ambiguous. This CDR3 spans 13 amino acids. Per germline, CDR1 MGHRA and CDR2 YSYEKL. V shed 5 bases and J shed 4 bases, with 11 bases lying between them. The CDR3 sequence: CASSGLRSTEAFF. Here the CDR3 DNA reads TGCGCCAGCAGCGGTTTAAGGAGCACTGAAGCTTTCTTT.

CDR3: CASSPVVGTGGYEQYF. DNA for the CDR3: TGTGCCAGCAGCCCGGTCGTTGGGACAGGAGGCTACGAGCAGTACTTC. The rearrangement uses TRBV5-8 and TRBJ2-7, with TRBD1 matching over 8 bases. Trimming cost V 4 bases and J 3 bases; bases outside gene matches: 12. The CDR3 consists of 16 residues. CDR1 and CDR2 (germline): SGHTS, YDEGEE. Full variable domain (outside the CDR3, taken from reference TRBV5-8 and TRBJ2-7): EAGVTQSPTHLIKTRGQQATLRCSPISGHTSVYWYQQALGLGLQFLLWYDEGEERNRGNFPPRFSGRQFPNYSSELNVNALELEDSALYLCASSPVVGTGGYEQYFGPGTRLTVT.

The V and J genes are TRBV12-5 and TRBJ1-1; D is perhaps TRBD1 (5 bases). CDR1 LGHNT and CDR2 FRNRAP come from the germline V gene. This CDR3 contains 17 residues. V lost 2 bases and J 4 bases, leaving 20 bases between the germline ends. CDR3 protein: CASGLLVIGARGTEAFF. The DNA for the CDR3 is TGTGCTAGTGGTTTGTTGGTTATAGGGGCACGGGGCACTGAAGCTTTCTTT.

This chain uses TRBV2 with TRBJ2-7; 8 bases line up with TRBD1. The CDR3 is 15 residues long. With V trimmed by 6 bases and J by 0 bases, 7 bases remained unmatched. Germline CDR1 SNHLY, CDR2 FYNNEI. CDR3 loop: CASSVDRGSSYEQYF. CDR3 sequence (DNA): TGTGCCAGCAGCGTCGACAGGGGCTCCTCCTACGAGCAGTACTTC.